These 30 T cell receptor beta chains were all obtained from the same sample, sequenced in a study of blood T cell repertoires in COVID-19. Here immunoSEQ multiplex PCR was the method, and the copy in TCRdb shows in-frame clones only, minus some. This sample has around 240,000 clones, with 70% to 85% found just once. Specimen: peripheral blood. Receptors were obtained from a woman over 75 with acute or convalescent COVID-19.

The chain employs TRBV27 and TRBJ2-2; 8 nucleotides line up with TRBD1. Germline V CDR1 and CDR2: MNHEY, SMNVEV (reference sequence). Germline trimming cut 4 bases from V and 6 bases from J; bases unmatched to any gene: 7. The CDR3 consists of 15 residues. The CDR3 nucleotides read TGTGCCAGCAGTTCCTTCGGACAGGGCTCCGGGGAGCTGTTTTTT. It specifies CASSSFGQGSGELFF.

About this clone itself: One junction end disagrees with the germline gene, perhaps due to a read error. This chain links TRBV7-6 with TRBJ2-1, with 12 positions matching TRBD2. Germline V gives CDR1 SGHVS, CDR2 FNYEAQ. The CDR3 covers 16 residues. The CDR3 coding sequence is TGTGCCAGCAACTTAAGGTCTAGCGGGGGGGACAATGAGCAGTTCTTC. This gives the protein CASNLRSSGGDNEQFF.

This chain uses TRBV4-2 with TRBJ2-7; D remains unclear. The CDR3 totals 13 residues. The V end lost 0 bases, the J end lost 4 bases, and 7 bases lay between the germline ends. Germline CDR1 is LGHNA and CDR2 is YNFKEQ. CDR3 loop: CASSQDQLYEQYF. DNA of the CDR3: TGTGCCAGCAGCCAAGATCAGTTATACGAGCAGTACTTC.

Here the CDR3 reads CASSPILGLAGQETQYF. As DNA, the CDR3 is TGTGCCAGCAGCCCAATCCTGGGACTAGCGGGGCAAGAGACCCAGTACTTC. The chain uses TRBV7-2 and TRBJ2-5; 13 bases agree with TRBD2. Germline assignment: CDR1 SGHTA and CDR2 FQGNSA. The CDR3 spans 17 residues. V dropped 5 bases and J dropped 2; count of bases not matched to a gene: 8.

The CDR3 nucleotides are TGTGCCAGCAGCTCAGCGGGGACTAGCGGAGATACGCAGTATTTT. Its protein is CASSSAGTSGDTQYF. The V gene is TRBV7-3, the J gene TRBJ2-3; 11 bases match TRBD2. Germline loops: CDR1 SGHTA, CDR2 FQGTGA. With 4 bases clipped from V and 5 bases from J, the junction kept 5 bases outside the gene matches. CDR3 length equals 15 residues.

The rearrangement joins TRBV10-3 to TRBJ1-2; a weak D match, TRBD1 (6 bases). CDR3 size: 12 residues. V shed 6 bases and J shed 6 bases, with 11 bases lying between them. Germline assignment: CDR1 ENHRY and CDR2 SYGVKD. In nucleotides, the CDR3 is TGTGCCATCAGCCCGACAGGAGATGGCTACACCTTC. Translation gives CAISPTGDGYTF.

As to this clone: Mismatch with germline at one junction end may stem from a read error. The chain is built from TRBV30 and TRBJ2-1; D perhaps matches TRBD2 (5 bases). CDR3 size: 12 residues. Germline V CDR1 and CDR2: GTSNPN, SVGIG (reference sequence). The CDR3 region is CAWGLVERMLLF. CDR3 coding DNA: TGTGCCTGGGGCCTTGTGGAGCGGATGTTGCTCTTC.

This chain connects TRBV2 to TRBJ2-2; weak D call: TRBD2 (6 bases). Trimming stripped 7 bases from V and 7 bases from J, with 16 bases between. There are 14 residues in the CDR3. CDR1 and CDR2 from the germline V gene are SNHLY and FYNNEI. Here the CDR3 DNA reads TGTGCCAGCAAATGGGGGGATCTGGGCGGGGAGCTGTTTTTT. This encodes CASKWGDLGGELFF. The entire variable domain, with the rest obtained from reference TRBV2 and TRBJ2-2, is as follows: EPEVTQTPSHQVTQMGQEVILRCVPISNHLYFYWYRQILGQKVEFLVSFYNNEISEKSEIFDDQFSVERPDGSNFTLKIRSTKLEDSAMYFCASKWGDLGGELFFGEGSRLTVL.

The V and J genes are TRBV5-1 and TRBJ2-7; 10 bases agree with TRBD1. CDR1 is SGHRS, CDR2 YFSETQ, per germline. The CDR3 is 14 amino acids. Germline trimming cut 3 bases from V and 7 bases from J; bases unmatched to any gene: 7. The CDR3 nucleotides read TGCGCCAGCAGCTCGGGACAGGGGAATAATGAGCAGTACTTC. This translates into CASSSGQGNNEQYF.

The chain joins TRBV9 to TRBJ2-1; TRBD2 aligns across 13 bases. The CDR3 has 16 residues. Per germline, CDR1 SGDLS and CDR2 YYNGEE. Germline trimming cut 4 bases from V and 8 bases from J; bases unmatched to any gene: 9. The CDR3 protein is CASSRRTSGSLYEQFF. The CDR3 DNA sequence: TGTGCCAGCAGCAGGAGGACTAGCGGGAGCCTTTATGAGCAGTTCTTC.

The rearrangement uses TRBV5-1 and TRBJ1-2, with TRBD1 matching 7 bases. CDR3 length: 15 residues. The germline V gene has CDR1 SGHRS and CDR2 YFSETQ. The V segment lost 1 base and the J segment 7 bases; nucleotides outside the gene matches: 10. CDR3 region: CASSLFDRVRIGYTF. The CDR3 coding sequence is TGCGCCAGCAGCTTGTTTGACAGGGTAAGGATTGGCTACACCTTC.

The rearrangement joins TRBV5-6 to TRBJ2-5, with 11 bases that match TRBD2. V gave up 4 bases and J gave up 4 bases; unmatched junction bases: 9. The V gene's germline CDR1 is SGHDT and CDR2 YYEEEE. The CDR3 runs 16 residues. The CDR3 is CASSRIAGGSRETQYF. The CDR3 DNA is TGTGCCAGCAGCCGAATAGCGGGAGGGTCGAGAGAGACCCAGTACTTC.

The CDR3 sequence is CASSPGINQPQHF. As DNA, the CDR3 is TGTGCCAGCAGCCCGGGGATAAATCAGCCCCAGCATTTT. The rearrangement links TRBV7-8 to TRBJ1-5, with D hard to call. Germline CDR1 and CDR2: SGHVS and FQNEAQ. Trimming pared 5 bases from V and 4 bases from J, leaving 9 bases between. The CDR3 sequence is 13 residues long.

The chain combines TRBV7-6 with TRBJ2-1, with TRBD2 matching over 13 bases. Germline V CDR1 and CDR2: SGHVS, FNYEAQ. CDR3 size: 14 residues. V gave up 4 bases and J gave up 9 bases; unmatched junction bases: 3. The CDR3 loop reads CASSSWTSGSEQFF. The CDR3 nucleotides read TGTGCCAGCAGCTCCTGGACTAGCGGGAGTGAGCAGTTCTTC.

The V and J genes are TRBV4-1 and TRBJ1-6; D gene uncertain. CDR3 length equals 14 residues. The germline V gene has CDR1 MGHRA and CDR2 YSYEKL. Trimming pared 1 base from V and 7 bases from J, leaving 8 bases between. CDR3 sequence (DNA): TGCGCCAGCAGCCAAGCCAGCGGCAATTCACCCCTCCACTTT. Its protein is CASSQASGNSPLHF.

J is TRBJ1-2 and V is TRBV28; TRBD1 is a possible D gene (5 bases). The germline V gene has CDR1 MDHEN and CDR2 SYDVKM. CDR3 length: 15 residues. The V and J ends lost 6 bases and 4 bases respectively, with 18 bases between them. CDR3 bases: TGTGCCAGCAGGCAGGGTCCGGGACTTATCTATGGCTACACCTTC. Protein: CASRQGPGLIYGYTF.

The J gene is TRBJ2-2, the V gene TRBV9; 7 nucleotides match TRBD2. V gave up 0 bases and J gave up 5 bases; unmatched junction bases: 7. The length of the CDR3 is 16 residues. Germline V CDR1 and CDR2: SGDLS, YYNGEE. As DNA, the CDR3 is TGTGCCAGCAGCGTAGTGGATCAGGGAGGGACCGGGGAGCTGTTTTTT. Residues: CASSVVDQGGTGELFF.

The V call is TRBV5-1, the J call TRBJ1-2, with D possibly being TRBD1 (5 bases). CDR3 length: 14 residues. V lost 1 base, J lost 2 bases, and 9 bases lay in between. CDR1 SGHRS and CDR2 YFSETQ come from the germline V gene. This CDR3 reads CASSLFGQNYGYTF. In DNA, the CDR3 is TGCGCCAGCAGCTTGTTTGGACAAAACTATGGCTACACCTTC.

This clone has only one observation. The chain joins TRBV19 to TRBJ1-3, with TRBD1 matching over 8 bases. After removal of 5 bases from V and 0 bases from J, the junction contained 9 bases not matched to a gene. From germline, CDR1 is LNHDA and CDR2 SQIVND (reference sequence). The CDR3 sequence is 17 residues long. CDR3 DNA sequence: TGTGCCAGTAGTGTCTCCGGGACAGGTAACTCTGGAAACACCATATATTTT. This codes for CASSVSGTGNSGNTIYF.

V gene TRBV7-6 combines with J gene TRBJ2-3, with 9 bases aligning to TRBD1. Germline CDR1 reads SGHVS; CDR2 reads FNYEAQ. There are 13 residues in the CDR3. Losses at the gene ends were 5 bases for V and 11 bases for J; bases not matched to a gene: 8. CDR3 amino acids: CASSPGGQGKQYF. CDR3 nucleotide sequence: TGTGCCAGCAGCCCAGGGGGACAGGGAAAGCAGTATTTT. Full variable domain (missing parts from reference TRBV7-6 and TRBJ2-3): GAGVSQSPRYKVTKRGQDVALRCDPISGHVSLYWYRQALGQGPEFLTYFNYEAQQDKSGLPNDRFSAERPEGSISTLTIQRTEQRDSAMYRCASSPGGQGKQYFGPGTRLTVL.

This clone was observed a few times. This chain links TRBV5-1 with TRBJ2-3; tentative D call: TRBD1 (6 bases). V lost 4 bases and J 4 bases, leaving 16 bases between the germline ends. This CDR3 has 15 residues. The V gene's germline CDR1 is SGHRS and CDR2 YFSETQ. This chain's CDR3 is CASSPIQGDADTQYF. The CDR3 DNA follows: TGCGCCAGCAGCCCTATACAGGGTGATGCAGATACGCAGTATTTT.

The V call is TRBV7-6, the J call TRBJ2-1, with D possibly TRBD1 on 5 matching bases. Germline V CDR1 and CDR2: SGHVS, FNYEAQ. The CDR3 extends over 15 amino acids. V gave up 5 bases and J gave up 0 bases, with 11 bases separating them. DNA of the CDR3: TGTGCCAGCAGCCAAGTGGGGCTCTCCTACAATGAGCAGTTCTTC. It yields the protein CASSQVGLSYNEQFF.

Written as DNA, the CDR3 is TGTGCCAGCAGTCTCCGGGGAGATAATCAGCCCCAGCATTTT. It encodes CASSLRGDNQPQHF. The chain joins TRBV6-5 to TRBJ1-5, with unresolved D. Trimming pared 5 bases from V and 4 bases from J, leaving 12 bases between. The CDR3 is 14 amino acids. The germline V gene has CDR1 MNHEY and CDR2 SVGAGI.

This chain uses TRBV7-2 with TRBJ1-1; D unresolved. CDR1 is SGHTA and CDR2 is FQGNSA in the germline V gene. This CDR3 spans 15 amino acids. Deletions cut 5 bases from V and 2 bases from J, with 15 bases between. The CDR3 spells CASSPRGSGNTEAFF. The CDR3 coding sequence is TGTGCCAGCAGCCCCAGAGGGTCAGGAAACACTGAAGCTTTCTTT.

This clone showed up just a few times. The J gene is TRBJ2-2, the V gene TRBV7-2; 7 bases agree with TRBD1. The V gene's germline CDR1 is SGHTA and CDR2 FQGNSA. Trimming cost V 9 bases and J 4 bases; bases outside gene matches: 14. The CDR3 extends over 16 amino acids. CDR3 DNA: TGTGCCAGTAGTAAAGGGGGCTCCCCAGGCACCGGGGAGCTGTTTTTT. Amino acids: CASSKGGSPGTGELFF.

The V gene is TRBV6-2 or TRBV6-3, the J gene TRBJ2-1; 10 bases line up with TRBD1. There are 15 residues in the CDR3. The germline gives CDR1 MNHEY, CDR2 SVGEGT. V was pared by 5 bases and J by 5 bases, with 6 bases of the junction left unmatched. For the CDR3, the DNA is TGTGCCAGCAGTGACAGACAGGGGGCGAACAATGAGCAGTTCTTC. Its protein product is CASSDRQGANNEQFF.

V and J are TRBV6-2 or TRBV6-3 and TRBJ1-6; possibly TRBD1 for D (6 bases). This CDR3 has 14 amino acids. Germline CDR1 and CDR2: MNHEY and SVGEGT. V lost 6 bases to trimming and J lost 11 bases, with 17 bases between them. In nucleotides, the CDR3 is TGTGCCAGCAGCCAACCCACAGGGTTTCCACCCCTCCACTTT. It codes for CASSQPTGFPPLHF.

The gene calls are TRBV11-3 and TRBJ2-2, with 11 bases matching TRBD2. V dropped 2 bases and J dropped 12; count of bases not matched to a gene: 8. The length of the CDR3 is 15 residues. Germline loops: CDR1 SGHNT, CDR2 YENEEA. CDR3 residues: CASSLRTSGRTQLFF. CDR3 in DNA: TGTGCCAGCAGCTTAAGAACTAGCGGGAGAACACAGCTGTTTTTT.

V gene TRBV20-1 combines with J gene TRBJ1-1, with a weak D call TRBD1 (6 bases). V lost 3 bases, J lost 1 base, and 9 bases lay in between. Per germline, CDR1 DFQATT and CDR2 SNEGSKA (reference sequence). The CDR3 consists of 13 residues. The DNA for the CDR3 is TGCAGTGCTAGTGCACAGGGGAACACTGAAGCTTTCTTT. It codes for CSASAQGNTEAFF.

This clone was counted between two and nine times. In the same sample, other DNA sequences code for this CDR3. The V and J genes are TRBV18 and TRBJ2-7, with D maybe TRBD1 (6 bases). Per the germline V gene, CDR1 is KGHSH and CDR2 is LQKENI. The CDR3 totals 14 residues. V lost 2 bases and J 2 bases, leaving 10 bases between the germline ends. The CDR3 sequence is CASSPGQGPYEQYF. CDR3 nucleotides: TGTGCCAGCTCACCAGGGCAGGGGCCCTACGAGCAGTACTTC. Based on the CDR3 plus reference TRBV18 and TRBJ2-7, the full variable domain is NAGVMQNPRHLVRRRGQEARLRCSPMKGHSHVYWYRQLPEEGLKFMVYLQKENIIDESGMPKERFSAEFPKEGPSILRIQQVVRGDSAAYFCASSPGQGPYEQYFGPGTRLTVT.